The 29 T cell receptor beta chains below all came from one sample that was sequenced in a study of blood T cell repertoires in COVID-19. The table came from immunoSEQ multiplex PCR; TCRdb's copy has only in-frame clones and leaves some out. The sample lists around 200,000 clones, about 85% occurring once. Input material: peripheral blood. These TCRs come from a woman at least 80 years old with acute or convalescent COVID-19.

Notes on this clone: At one of its ends the junction is not consistent with the germline gene, which may arise from a read error. The chain recombines TRBV7-8 with TRBJ1-6; possibly TRBD1 for D (5 bases). The CDR3 consists of 8 residues. Germline assignment: CDR1 SGHVS and CDR2 FQNEAQ. In DNA, the CDR3 is TGTGCCAGCAGCTTCAAGGGGTTT. As protein: CASSFKGF.

Here the CDR3 DNA reads TGCAGTGCTTTTGGGAGCTACGAGCAGTACTTC. It is translated as CSAFGSYEQYF. V and J are TRBV20-1 and TRBJ2-7, with a tentative D call TRBD2 (5 bases). The CDR3 spans 11 residues. Looked up from germline, CDR1 is DFQATT and CDR2 is SNEGSKA (reference sequence). Trimming took off 5 bases at V and 3 bases at J, with 8 bases between the two ends.

J is TRBJ1-3 and V is TRBV29-1; D remains ambiguous. The V gene lost 4 bases and the J gene lost 0 bases, with 13 bases spanning the gap. CDR3 length: 15 amino acids. Germline CDR1 SQVTM, CDR2 ANQGSEA. The CDR3, as DNA: TGCAGCGTTGTACGGCAGGCAAACTCTGGAAACACCATATATTTT. It is translated as CSVVRQANSGNTIYF.

This clone appeared a few times. V is TRBV11-2 and J is TRBJ2-1, with D perhaps TRBD1 (6 bases). This CDR3 has 14 amino acids. The germline gives CDR1 SGHAT, CDR2 FQNNGV. V shed 6 bases and J shed 4 bases, with 13 bases lying between them. CDR3 sequence reads: CASSNFRGYNEQFF. CDR3 DNA: TGTGCCAGCAGTAATTTCAGGGGATACAATGAGCAGTTCTTC.

This clone was counted once. The chain carries TRBV28 and TRBJ2-6, with 10 bases aligning to TRBD1. This CDR3 has 17 amino acids. Trimming took 5 bases from V and 2 from J; bases not matched to a gene: 6. In germline, CDR1 is MDHEN, CDR2 SYDVKM. The CDR3 DNA sequence: TGTGCCAGCAGTAGGGACAGGGGAAAAGCTGGGGCCAACGTCCTGACTTTC. This translates into CASSRDRGKAGANVLTF.

This clone has only a few counts. The rearrangement uses TRBV25-1 and TRBJ2-2, with TRBD2 matching 11 bases. CDR1 MGHDK and CDR2 SYGVNS come from the germline V gene. This CDR3 is 16 amino acids long. The V gene end was trimmed by 2 bases and the J gene end by 6 bases; junction bases not matched to a gene: 5. CDR3 region: CASSERLAGMAGELFF. In DNA, the CDR3 is TGTGCCAGCAGTGAACGACTAGCGGGAATGGCCGGGGAGCTGTTTTTT.

V usage is TRBV5-1 and J usage is TRBJ2-2, with 8 bases matching TRBD2. The CDR3 runs 16 residues. V lost 0 bases, J lost 5 bases, and 6 bases stayed unmatched. CDR1 and CDR2 from the germline V gene are SGHRS and YFSETQ. For the CDR3, the DNA is TGCGCCAGCAGCTTGGTCCCGGGACTAGAAACCGGGGAGCTGTTTTTT. It translates to CASSLVPGLETGELFF.

The V gene is TRBV12-5, the J gene TRBJ1-2; 7 nucleotides agree with TRBD1. CDR1 is LGHNT and CDR2 is FRNRAP in the germline V gene. The J segment lost 8 bases and the V segment lost 5 bases, leaving 5 bases of the junction unmatched. CDR3 length: 12 amino acids. CDR3 in amino acids: CASGRQGWGYTF. DNA of the CDR3: TGTGCTAGTGGTCGACAGGGCTGGGGCTACACCTTC. Combining the CDR3 with reference TRBV12-5 and TRBJ1-2 gives the whole variable domain DARVTQTPRHKVTEMGQEVTMRCQPILGHNTVFWYRQTMMQGLELLAYFRNRAPLDDSGMPKDRFSAEMPDATLATLKIQPSEPRDSAVYFCASGRQGWGYTFGSGTRLTVV.

V is TRBV5-4 and J is TRBJ1-2; 10 nucleotides align to TRBD1. The CDR3 is made up of 15 amino acids. Germline CDR1 and CDR2: SGHNT and YYREEE (reference sequence). V was clipped by 3 bases and J by 6 bases; unmatched bases: 8. The CDR3 here is CASSSKQTGGDGYTF. CDR3 in DNA: TGTGCCAGCAGCTCCAAACAGACAGGGGGCGATGGCTACACCTTC.

The chain carries TRBV3-1 (or the pseudogene TRBV3-2) and TRBJ2-1; TRBD2 aligns across 9 bases. V trimming: 4 bases; J trimming: 7 bases; junction bases outside the gene matches: 11. From germline, CDR1 is LGHDT and CDR2 YNNKEL (reference sequence). The CDR3 is 16 residues long. CDR3 sequence (DNA): TGTGCCAGCAGCCCTCGACTAGCGGAGGTACTTAATGAGCAGTTCTTC. Protein: CASSPRLAEVLNEQFF.

This sequence joins TRBV30 and TRBJ2-1; D is ambiguous. This CDR3 has 14 amino acids. With 0 bases removed from V and 4 bases from J, the gap between germline ends came to 10 bases. In germline, CDR1 is GTSNPN, CDR2 SVGIG (reference sequence). CDR3 loop: CAWSVQLPYNEQFF. CDR3 coding DNA: TGTGCCTGGAGTGTACAGCTCCCGTACAATGAGCAGTTCTTC.

CDR3 in DNA: TGCAGCTCCAGCCCTCAGGTTCGCACTGAAGCTTTCTTT. Its protein product is CSSSPQVRTEAFF. V is TRBV29-1 and J is TRBJ1-1; D is unclear. Trimming left V 8 bases short and J 4 bases short, with 17 bases between. The CDR3 is 13 residues long. Germline CDR1 reads SQVTM; CDR2 reads ANQGSEA.

J is TRBJ2-3 and V is TRBV6-5; a possible D gene is TRBD1 (5 bases). There are 15 residues in the CDR3. Germline V lookup: CDR1 MNHEY, CDR2 SVGAGI. V lost 7 bases and J 1 base, leaving 15 bases between the germline ends. CDR3 DNA: TGTGCCAGCACCACCGGCGGCAGGGGCACAGATACGCAGTATTTT. This translates into CASTTGGRGTDTQYF.

This clone turned up a few times. The chain links TRBV28 to TRBJ2-7, with 8 bases identical to TRBD2. Germline loops: CDR1 MDHEN, CDR2 SYDVKM. This CDR3 is built from 18 residues. Unmatched junction bases numbered 12, after V lost 2 bases and J lost 0 bases. CDR3 loop: CASSLPGGAGAYSYEQYF. For the CDR3, the DNA is TGTGCCAGCAGTTTACCCGGGGGAGCGGGAGCTTACTCCTACGAGCAGTACTTC.

The chain is built from TRBV6-5 and TRBJ2-3; tentative D call: TRBD1 (5 bases). The V and J ends lost 5 bases and 6 bases respectively, with 12 bases between them. The CDR3 has 13 residues. The V gene's germline CDR1 is MNHEY and CDR2 SVGAGI. CDR3 residues: CASSLQGLDTQYF. CDR3 sequence (DNA): TGTGCCAGCAGTCTTCAGGGCCTGGATACGCAGTATTTT.

CDR3 coding DNA: TGTGCCAGCAGTTTTCGGGAGGGAACCTACGAGCAGTACTTC. Encoded protein: CASSFREGTYEQYF. The chain employs TRBV27 and TRBJ2-7; 8 nucleotides align to TRBD2. Trimming at V came to 3 bases and at J to 2 bases, leaving 3 bases not matched to a gene. The germline V gene has CDR1 MNHEY and CDR2 SMNVEV (reference sequence). The CDR3 length is 14 residues.

V usage is TRBV5-1 and J usage is TRBJ2-3; 7 positions agree with TRBD1. The CDR3 sequence is 14 residues long. The V gene end was trimmed by 4 bases and the J gene end by 4 bases; junction bases not matched to a gene: 6. Germline assignment: CDR1 SGHRS and CDR2 YFSETQ. The CDR3 DNA follows: TGCGCCAGCAGCCCCCGGGACAGCGCAGATACGCAGTATTTT. Amino acids: CASSPRDSADTQYF.

The J gene is TRBJ1-5, the V gene TRBV18; D uncertain. V lost 3 bases and J lost 3, with 12 bases in between. This CDR3 comprises 15 residues. Per the germline V gene, CDR1 is KGHSH and CDR2 is LQKENI. In nucleotides, the CDR3 is TGTGCCAGCTCACCGTTCGGGTCAGACAATCAGCCCCAGCATTTT. Translating gives CASSPFGSDNQPQHF. Full variable domain (rest looked up from reference TRBV18 and TRBJ1-5): NAGVMQNPRHLVRRRGQEARLRCSPMKGHSHVYWYRQLPEEGLKFMVYLQKENIIDESGMPKERFSAEFPKEGPSILRIQQVVRGDSAAYFCASSPFGSDNQPQHFGDGTRLSIL.

V gene TRBV5-4 combines with J gene TRBJ2-7; 7 nucleotides line up with TRBD2. The germline V gene has CDR1 SGHNT and CDR2 YYREEE (reference sequence). V shed 4 bases and J 0 bases; nucleotides not matched to a gene: 10. The CDR3 contains 16 residues. This CDR3 reads CASSPSASGSSYEQYF. The CDR3 DNA is TGTGCCAGCAGCCCTTCAGCTAGCGGAAGCTCCTACGAGCAGTACTTC.

The V call is TRBV11-1, the J call TRBJ2-2; D gene unclear. Trimming pared 8 bases from V and 0 bases from J, leaving 10 bases between. The CDR3 has 14 amino acids. Germline CDR1 SGHAT, CDR2 FQDESV (reference sequence). This CDR3 reads CASRKQPNTGELFF. Written as DNA, the CDR3 is TGTGCCAGCCGAAAACAACCGAACACCGGGGAGCTGTTTTTT. The entire variable domain, with the rest obtained from reference TRBV11-1 and TRBJ2-2, is as follows: EAEVAQSPRYKITEKSQAVAFWCDPISGHATLYWYRQILGQGPELLVQFQDESVVDDSQLPKDRFSAERLKGVDSTLKIQPAELGDSAMYLCASRKQPNTGELFFGEGSRLTVL.

As DNA, the CDR3 is TGTGCCAGCAGCTTAGAGACATTCCTATCCGATGGCTACACCTTC. Encoded protein: CASSLETFLSDGYTF. The chain is built from TRBV5-6 and TRBJ1-2; D not certain. The V gene's germline CDR1 is SGHDT and CDR2 YYEEEE. The CDR3 totals 15 residues. Deletions cut 2 bases from V and 6 bases from J, with 17 bases between.

This chain links TRBV9 with TRBJ1-4; 8 nucleotides align to TRBD1. The CDR3 is 17 amino acids. Germline V gene data show CDR1 as SGDLS and CDR2 as YYNGEE. The V and J ends lost 4 bases and 0 bases, in that order; junction bases with no gene match: 8. CDR3: CASSPRQGPATNEKLFF. CDR3 nucleotides: TGTGCCAGCAGCCCTCGACAGGGGCCAGCAACTAATGAAAAACTGTTTTTT.

The chain has TRBV3-1 (or the pseudogene TRBV3-2) and TRBJ2-1; TRBD2 agrees at 8 bases. There are 17 residues in the CDR3. The V and J ends lost 0 bases and 7 bases, in that order; junction bases with no gene match: 11. Germline CDR1 is LGHDT and CDR2 is YNNKEL (reference sequence). CDR3 DNA: TGTGCCAGCAGCCAAGAATGTAAGCGGGAGATGTCGAATGAGCAGTTCTTC. Translation gives CASSQECKREMSNEQFF.

The chain links TRBV28 to TRBJ2-7; 7 bases agree with TRBD1. CDR1 is MDHEN, CDR2 SYDVKM, per germline. CDR3 size: 15 residues. With V trimmed by 8 bases and J by 3 bases, 13 bases remained unmatched. The CDR3 region has the DNA TGTGCCAGCTCCCTCCCGGGACAGCTTAACTACGAGCAGTACTTC. Its protein product is CASSLPGQLNYEQYF.

The V and J genes are TRBV24-1 and TRBJ2-3; 7 bases align to TRBD1. The CDR3 spans 13 residues. Germline V gene data show CDR1 as KGHDR and CDR2 as SFDVKD. V was clipped by 9 bases and J by 2 bases; unmatched bases: 4. In nucleotides, the CDR3 is TGTGCCACCGAAGACAGGGTCACAGATACGCAGTATTTT. It is translated as CATEDRVTDTQYF.

The V and J genes are TRBV5-1 and TRBJ2-5; 11 bases agree with TRBD2. The length of the CDR3 is 17 residues. Germline CDR1 is SGHRS and CDR2 is YFSETQ. J was trimmed by 5 bases and V by 0 bases; bases with no gene match: 9. The CDR3 DNA follows: TGCGCCAGCAGCTTGGTGGCTAGCGGGAGGTCCCGGGAGACCCAGTACTTC. It codes for CASSLVASGRSRETQYF.

J is TRBJ1-2 and V is TRBV18, with 7 bases identical to TRBD1. CDR3 size: 14 residues. J lost 3 bases, V lost 7 bases, and 8 bases had no gene match. CDR1 KGHSH and CDR2 LQKENI come from the germline V gene. CDR3 amino acids: CASLRQGADYGYTF. The CDR3 bases are TGTGCCAGCTTACGACAGGGCGCGGACTATGGCTACACCTTC. The whole variable domain, remainder taken from reference TRBV18 and TRBJ1-2, is NAGVMQNPRHLVRRRGQEARLRCSPMKGHSHVYWYRQLPEEGLKFMVYLQKENIIDESGMPKERFSAEFPKEGPSILRIQQVVRGDSAAYFCASLRQGADYGYTFGSGTRLTVV.

This chain links TRBV28 with TRBJ2-1, with D possibly matching TRBD2 (6 bases). CDR1 and CDR2 from the germline V gene are MDHEN and SYDVKM. The germline V and J ends were trimmed by 4 bases and 6 bases, with 16 bases remaining between them. The CDR3 is 15 residues long. CDR3 sequence (DNA): TGTGCCAGCAGTTCTCCCGGGGGTAGGGCCAATGAGCAGTTCTTC. Protein product: CASSSPGGRANEQFF.

As for this clone: Other DNA sequences in this sample translate to the same CDR3. The V call is TRBV29-1, the J call TRBJ1-1, with D uncertain. Trimming shortened V by 6 bases and J by 1 base, and 12 bases separated the two germline ends. The CDR3 is 13 residues long. CDR1 and CDR2 (germline): SQVTM, ANQGSEA. The CDR3 DNA is TGCAGCGTCGCCCAGGTAGGGAACACTGAAGCTTTCTTT. As protein: CSVAQVGNTEAFF.